This T cell receptor beta chain appears in the sequencing data of a study of CD8 T cells in ankylosing spondylitis. Study-wide points: Matched ankylosing spondylitis synovial fluid reportedly showed significant enrichment of disease-linked clones.

Trimming removed 0 bases from V and 3 bases from J, with 18 bases in between. Per germline, CDR1 WNHNN and CDR2 SYGVQD (reference sequence). The CDR3 is made up of 18 amino acids. A quantitative 5'-RACE method, one with molecular barcodes, was used to make TCR beta libraries. TCRdb re-called the 5' RACE reads through MiXCR, storing one row per CDR3 protein. The top ten clones hold approximately 32% of a sample with 250,000 or so distinct CDR3 sequences, about 18% of them seen once. In its sample, this clonotype was seen a few times. Its antigen is still unknown. This chain connects TRBV10-1 to TRBJ2-1; the D gene is possibly TRBD2 (6 bases). The sequence was collected from a male donor with ankylosing spondylitis or in good health (not recorded which). Sequencing input: blood, either unsorted or a sorted T cell fraction (not recorded which). CDR3 sequence reads: CASSESDYSSHYYNEQFF. The CDR3 coding sequence is TGCGCCAGCAGTGAGTCGGACTACTCGTCTCACTACTACAATGAGCAGTTCTTC.